The 2 T cell receptor beta chains in this list originate from one sample, sequenced in a study of neoadjuvant anti-PD-1 for oral cavity cancer. Clones were sequenced by immunoSEQ multiplex PCR, and TCRdb holds only the in-frame ones, with some missing. This sample yields under 85,000 clones, of which 84% are seen a single time; about 3.4% belongs to the top ten. The sample was PBMCs, taken before nivolumab (anti-PD-1) treatment. The receptors derive from a person between 40 and 80 years old with oral cavity squamous cell carcinoma.

V and J are TRBV15 and TRBJ1-2; D unclear. The V end was cut by 4 bases, the J end by 4 bases, with 13 bases between. Germline lookup yields CDR1 LNHNV and CDR2 YYDKDF (reference sequence). The CDR3 runs to 14 residues. The CDR3 sequence: CATSTTQYVYGYTF. The CDR3 nucleotides are TGTGCCACCAGCACCACCCAATACGTCTATGGCTACACCTTC.

This clone was recorded only once. The chain is built from TRBV28 and TRBJ1-2, with 7 bases lining up with TRBD1. The germline V gene has CDR1 MDHEN and CDR2 SYDVKM. This CDR3 contains 14 residues. Losses at the gene ends were 5 bases for V and 8 bases for J; bases not matched to a gene: 11. This chain's CDR3 is CASSLLQGWQGYTF. CDR3 nucleotides: TGTGCCAGCAGTCTTCTACAGGGGTGGCAGGGCTACACCTTC.